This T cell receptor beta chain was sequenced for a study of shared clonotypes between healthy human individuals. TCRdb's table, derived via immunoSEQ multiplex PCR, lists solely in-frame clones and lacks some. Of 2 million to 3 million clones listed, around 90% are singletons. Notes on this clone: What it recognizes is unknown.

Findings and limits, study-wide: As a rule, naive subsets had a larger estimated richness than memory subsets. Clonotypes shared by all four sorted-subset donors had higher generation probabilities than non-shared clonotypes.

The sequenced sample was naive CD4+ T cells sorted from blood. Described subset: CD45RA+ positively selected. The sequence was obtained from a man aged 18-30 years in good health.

This CDR3 reads CASSPVWGKGTGELFF. The CDR3 bases are TGTGCCAGCAGCCCGGTATGGGGGAAAGGGACCGGGGAGCTGTTTTTT. V gene TRBV5-8 combines with J gene TRBJ2-2, with D perhaps given as TRBD1 or TRBD2 (5 bases each). V lost 4 bases, J lost 5 bases, and 18 bases lay in between. The CDR3 is 16 amino acids. Germline CDR1 is SGHTS and CDR2 is YDEGEE. Using reference TRBV5-8 and TRBJ2-2 for the parts outside the CDR3, the full variable domain is EAGVTQSPTHLIKTRGQQATLRCSPISGHTSVYWYQQALGLGLQFLLWYDEGEERNRGNFPPRFSGRQFPNYSSELNVNALELEDSALYLCASSPVWGKGTGELFFGEGSRLTVL.